The present T cell receptor beta chain was sequenced within a study of cytomegalovirus exposure and HLA in healthy donors. Study-level points and caveats: Reports described diagnosis of cytomegalovirus status by the classifier as highly specific and sensitive.

CDR3 size: 14 residues. Germline CDR1 and CDR2: MRHNA and SNTAGT. V lost 0 bases and J 3 bases, leaving 9 bases between the germline ends. Both 60 Vbeta primers and 13 Jbeta primers went into the PCR. Using immunoSEQ multiplex PCR, the repertoire was profiled, and TCRdb retains in-frame clones only, with some absent. Seen here are about 130,000 clones, 80% observed once, and the top ten hold 2.5%. For this clone: The antigen is undetermined.

This sequence was found in a man aged 30-40 years in good health and CMV-seronegative. Sequenced sample: PBMCs. The chain joins TRBV6-4 to TRBJ2-7; D remains unclear. CDR3 residues: CASSDSPPGYEQYF. The CDR3 region has the DNA TGTGCCAGCAGTGACTCCCCACCCGGCTACGAGCAGTACTTC.